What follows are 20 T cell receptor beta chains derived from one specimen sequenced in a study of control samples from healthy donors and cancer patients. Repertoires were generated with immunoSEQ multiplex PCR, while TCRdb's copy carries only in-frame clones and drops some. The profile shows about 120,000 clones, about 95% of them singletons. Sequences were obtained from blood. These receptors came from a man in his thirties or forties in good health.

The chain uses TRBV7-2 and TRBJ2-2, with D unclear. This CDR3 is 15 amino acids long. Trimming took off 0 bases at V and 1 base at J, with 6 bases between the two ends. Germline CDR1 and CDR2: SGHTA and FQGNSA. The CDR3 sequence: CASSLANGNTGELFF. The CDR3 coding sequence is TGTGCCAGCAGCTTAGCGAACGGGAACACCGGGGAGCTGTTTTTT.

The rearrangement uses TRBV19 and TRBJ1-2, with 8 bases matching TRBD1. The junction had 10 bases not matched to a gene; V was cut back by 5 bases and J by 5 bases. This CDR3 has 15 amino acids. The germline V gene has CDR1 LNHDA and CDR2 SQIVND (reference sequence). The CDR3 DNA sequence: TGTGCCAGTAGTCACGGACAGGGAAGATTATATGGCTACACCTTC. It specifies CASSHGQGRLYGYTF. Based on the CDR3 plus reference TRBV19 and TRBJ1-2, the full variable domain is DGGITQSPKYLFRKEGQNVTLSCEQNLNHDAMYWYRQDPGQGLRLIYYSQIVNDFQKGDIAEGYSVSREKKESFPLTVTSAQKNPTAFYLCASSHGQGRLYGYTFGSGTRLTVV.

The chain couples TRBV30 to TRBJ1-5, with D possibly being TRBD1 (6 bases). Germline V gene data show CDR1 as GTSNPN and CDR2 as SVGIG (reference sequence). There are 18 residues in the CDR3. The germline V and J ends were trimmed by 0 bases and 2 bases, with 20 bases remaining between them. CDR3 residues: CAWSVERDIPPGNQPQHF. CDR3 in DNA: TGTGCCTGGAGTGTTGAGAGGGACATCCCCCCAGGCAATCAGCCCCAGCATTTT.

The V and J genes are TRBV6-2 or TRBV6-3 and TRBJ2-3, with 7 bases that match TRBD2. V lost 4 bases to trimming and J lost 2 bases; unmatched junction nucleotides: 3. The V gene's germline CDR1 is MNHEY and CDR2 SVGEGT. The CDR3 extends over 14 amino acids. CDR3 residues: CASSSSGATDTQYF. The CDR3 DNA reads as TGTGCCAGCAGTTCCAGCGGGGCCACAGATACGCAGTATTTT.

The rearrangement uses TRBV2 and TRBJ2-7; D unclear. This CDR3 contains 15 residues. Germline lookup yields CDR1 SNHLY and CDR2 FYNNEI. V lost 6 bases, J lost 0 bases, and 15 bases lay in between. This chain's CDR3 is CASRKEAYSSYEQYF. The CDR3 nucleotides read TGTGCCAGCAGGAAAGAGGCCTACAGCTCCTACGAGCAGTACTTC.

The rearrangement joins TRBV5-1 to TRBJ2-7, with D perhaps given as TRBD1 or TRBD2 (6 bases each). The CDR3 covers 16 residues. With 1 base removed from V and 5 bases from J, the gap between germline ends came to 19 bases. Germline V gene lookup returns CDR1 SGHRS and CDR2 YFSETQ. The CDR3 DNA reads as TGCGCCAGCAGCTTGACAGCACAGGGCGGGACTGACGAGCAGTACTTC. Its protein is CASSLTAQGGTDEQYF.

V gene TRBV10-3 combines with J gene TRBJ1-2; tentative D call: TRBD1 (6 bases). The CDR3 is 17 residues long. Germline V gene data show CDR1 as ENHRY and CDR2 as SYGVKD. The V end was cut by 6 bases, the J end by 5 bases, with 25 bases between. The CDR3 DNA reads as TGTGCCATCAGGGAACCCGACAGGCCACCCGGCGGGTATGGCTACACCTTC. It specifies CAIREPDRPPGGYGYTF.

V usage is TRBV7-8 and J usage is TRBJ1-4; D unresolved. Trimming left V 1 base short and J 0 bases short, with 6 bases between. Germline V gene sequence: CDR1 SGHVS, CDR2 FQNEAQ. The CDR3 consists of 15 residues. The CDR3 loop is CASSLVVATNEKLFF. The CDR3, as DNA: TGTGCCAGCAGCTTAGTAGTCGCAACTAATGAAAAACTGTTTTTT.

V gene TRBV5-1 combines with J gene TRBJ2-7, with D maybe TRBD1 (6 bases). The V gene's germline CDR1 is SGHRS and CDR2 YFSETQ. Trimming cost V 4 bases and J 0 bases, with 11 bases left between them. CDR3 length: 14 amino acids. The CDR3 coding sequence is TGCGCCAGCAGCCAGACAGGAGACTCCTACGAGCAGTACTTC. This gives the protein CASSQTGDSYEQYF. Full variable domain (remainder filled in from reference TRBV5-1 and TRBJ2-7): KAGVTQTPRYLIKTRGQQVTLSCSPISGHRSVSWYQQTPGQGLQFLFEYFSETQRNKGNFPGRFSGRQFSNSRSEMNVSTLELGDSALYLCASSQTGDSYEQYFGPGTRLTVT.

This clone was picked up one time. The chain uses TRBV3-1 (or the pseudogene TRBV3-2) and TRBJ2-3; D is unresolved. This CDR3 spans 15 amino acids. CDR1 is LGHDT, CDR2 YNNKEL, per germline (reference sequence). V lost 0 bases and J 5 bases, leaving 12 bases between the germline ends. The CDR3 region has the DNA TGTGCCAGCAGCCAAGATCAGGCTGCGAGAGATACGCAGTATTTT. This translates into CASSQDQAARDTQYF.

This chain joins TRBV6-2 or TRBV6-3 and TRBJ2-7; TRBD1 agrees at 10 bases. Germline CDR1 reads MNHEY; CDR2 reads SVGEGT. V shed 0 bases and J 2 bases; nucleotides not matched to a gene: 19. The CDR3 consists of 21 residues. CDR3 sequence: CASSYSRQGALFEGAAYEQYF. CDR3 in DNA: TGTGCCAGCAGTTACTCGAGACAGGGGGCGTTATTCGAGGGGGCCGCCTACGAGCAGTACTTC.

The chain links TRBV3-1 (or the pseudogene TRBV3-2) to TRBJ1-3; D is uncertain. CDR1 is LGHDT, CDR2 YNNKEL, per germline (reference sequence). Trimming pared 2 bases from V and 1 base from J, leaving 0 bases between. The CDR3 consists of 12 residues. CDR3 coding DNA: TGTGCCAGCAGCCAATCTGGAAACACCATATATTTT. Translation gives CASSQSGNTIYF.

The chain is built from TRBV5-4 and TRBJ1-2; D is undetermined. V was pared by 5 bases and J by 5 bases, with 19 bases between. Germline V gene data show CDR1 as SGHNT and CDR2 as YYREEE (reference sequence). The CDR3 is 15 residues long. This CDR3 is CASSWGDRGFYGYTF. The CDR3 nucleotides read TGTGCCAGCAGTTGGGGAGATAGAGGATTTTATGGCTACACCTTC.

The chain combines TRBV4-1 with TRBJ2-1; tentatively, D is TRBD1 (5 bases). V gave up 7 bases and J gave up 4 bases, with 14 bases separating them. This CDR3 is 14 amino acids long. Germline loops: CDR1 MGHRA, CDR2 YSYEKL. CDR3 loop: CASNPGSTYNEQFF. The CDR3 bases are TGCGCCAGCAATCCAGGGTCAACATACAATGAGCAGTTCTTC.

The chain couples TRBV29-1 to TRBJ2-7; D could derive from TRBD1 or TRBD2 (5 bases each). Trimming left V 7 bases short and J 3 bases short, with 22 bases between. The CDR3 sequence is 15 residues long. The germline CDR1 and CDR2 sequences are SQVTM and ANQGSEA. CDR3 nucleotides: TGCAGCGCCCTTGGGGGTTTCGGTCGGAACTACGAGCAGTACTTC. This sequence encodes CSALGGFGRNYEQYF.

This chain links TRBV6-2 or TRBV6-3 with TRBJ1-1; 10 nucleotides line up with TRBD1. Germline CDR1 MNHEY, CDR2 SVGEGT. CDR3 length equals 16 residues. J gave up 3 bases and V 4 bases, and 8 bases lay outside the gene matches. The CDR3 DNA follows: TGTGCCAGCAGTTCCCCCAGGACAGGGGGAGACACTGAAGCTTTCTTT. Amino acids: CASSSPRTGGDTEAFF.

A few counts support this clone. CDR3 region: CSVVPQHLGAFF. The CDR3, as DNA: TGCAGCGTTGTGCCGCAACACCTTGGAGCTTTCTTT. The chain employs TRBV29-1 and TRBJ1-1; D gene uncertain. Germline CDR1 and CDR2: SQVTM and ANQGSEA. This CDR3 contains 12 residues. The V end was cut by 4 bases, the J end by 10 bases, with 16 bases between.

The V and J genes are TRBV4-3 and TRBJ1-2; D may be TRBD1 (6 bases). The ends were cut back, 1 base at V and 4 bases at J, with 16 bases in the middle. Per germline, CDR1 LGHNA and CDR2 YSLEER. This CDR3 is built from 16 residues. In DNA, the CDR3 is TGCGCCAGCAGCCAAGGACAGGAGCGGCCCCTCTATGGCTACACCTTC. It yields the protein CASSQGQERPLYGYTF.

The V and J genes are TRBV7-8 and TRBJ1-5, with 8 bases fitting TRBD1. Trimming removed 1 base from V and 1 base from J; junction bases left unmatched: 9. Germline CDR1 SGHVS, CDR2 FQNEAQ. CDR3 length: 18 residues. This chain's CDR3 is CASSLGRQGARSNQPQHF. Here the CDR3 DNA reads TGTGCCAGCAGCTTAGGTAGGCAGGGGGCGCGCAGCAATCAGCCCCAGCATTTT. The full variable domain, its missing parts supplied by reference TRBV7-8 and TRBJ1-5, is GAGVSQSPRYKVAKRGQDVALRCDPISGHVSLFWYQQALGQGPEFLTYFQNEAQLDKSGLPSDRFFAERPEGSVSTLKIQRTQQEDSAVYLCASSLGRQGARSNQPQHFGDGTRLSIL.

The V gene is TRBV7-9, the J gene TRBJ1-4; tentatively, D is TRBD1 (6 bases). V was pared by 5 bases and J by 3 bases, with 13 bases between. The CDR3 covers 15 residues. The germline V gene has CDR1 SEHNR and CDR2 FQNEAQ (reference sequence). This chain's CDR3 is CASSPPGAANEKLFF. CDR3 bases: TGTGCCAGCAGCCCACCGGGGGCGGCTAATGAAAAACTGTTTTTT.